This TCR beta chain was captured by sequencing in a study of blood T cell repertoires in COVID-19. About the research overall: The samples span acute and convalescent COVID-19 from the United States, Italy and Spain. Nucleic acid was either cDNA or gDNA, and it came from T cells, B-cell-depleted T cells, or PBMCs.

Germline CDR1 reads KGHSY; CDR2 reads FQNENV. This CDR3 is 16 amino acids long. V lost 2 bases and J lost 2, with 15 bases in between. Source study methods: From reference gene primer amplification, estimates of nucleated cell counts were derived. Only in-frame clones appear in the TCRdb table, and some are missing; sequencing was by immunoSEQ multiplex PCR. Clone size and the V and J calls come from that table; the DNA yielded D and trimming. The sample yields 120,000 to 150,000 clones, roughly 80% seen once. V is TRBV16 and J is TRBJ1-2, with a weak D call TRBD1 (6 bases). The sample comprised peripheral blood. The TCR comes from a woman of 80 years or more with acute or convalescent COVID-19. The chain's CDR3 is CASSQPWDTLNYGYTF. In DNA, the CDR3 is TGTGCCAGCAGCCAACCCTGGGACACCTTAAACTATGGCTACACCTTC.